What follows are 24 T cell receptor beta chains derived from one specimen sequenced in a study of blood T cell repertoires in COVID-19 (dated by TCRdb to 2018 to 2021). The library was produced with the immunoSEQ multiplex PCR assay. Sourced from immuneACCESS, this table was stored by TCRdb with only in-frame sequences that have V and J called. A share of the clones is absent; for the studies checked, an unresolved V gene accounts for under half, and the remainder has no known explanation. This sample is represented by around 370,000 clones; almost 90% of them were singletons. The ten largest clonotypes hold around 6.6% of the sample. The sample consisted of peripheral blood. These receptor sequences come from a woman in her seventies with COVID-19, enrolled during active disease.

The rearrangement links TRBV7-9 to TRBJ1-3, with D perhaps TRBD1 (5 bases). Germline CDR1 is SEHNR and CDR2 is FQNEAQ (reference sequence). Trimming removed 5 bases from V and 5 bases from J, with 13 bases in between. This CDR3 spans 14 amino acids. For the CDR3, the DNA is TGTGCCAGCAGCACAGGTCCTATCCGAAACACCATATATTTT. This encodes CASSTGPIRNTIYF.

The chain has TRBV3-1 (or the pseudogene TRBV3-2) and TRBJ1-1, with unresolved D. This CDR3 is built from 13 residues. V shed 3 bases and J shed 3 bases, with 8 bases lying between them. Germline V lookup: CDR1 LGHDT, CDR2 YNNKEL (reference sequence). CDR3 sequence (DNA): TGTGCCAGCAGCCACGGGGATCACACTGAAGCTTTCTTT. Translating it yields CASSHGDHTEAFF.

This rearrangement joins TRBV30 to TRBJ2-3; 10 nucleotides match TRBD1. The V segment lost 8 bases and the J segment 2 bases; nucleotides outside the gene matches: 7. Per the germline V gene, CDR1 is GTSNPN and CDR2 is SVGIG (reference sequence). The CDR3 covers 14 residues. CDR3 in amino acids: CAARTGGTTDTQYF. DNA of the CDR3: TGTGCCGCGCGGACAGGGGGTACCACAGATACGCAGTATTTT. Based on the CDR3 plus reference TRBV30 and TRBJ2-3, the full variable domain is SQTIHQWPATLVQPVGSPLSLECTVEGTSNPNLYWYRQAAGRGLQLLFYSVGIGQISSEVPQNLSASRPQDRQFILSSKKLLLSDSGFYLCAARTGGTTDTQYFGPGTRLTVL.

CDR3 nucleotides: TGTGCCAGCAGCTTAGCCGGGGTTTGGGATGAGCAGTTCTTC. It codes for CASSLAGVWDEQFF. The rearrangement uses TRBV11-2 and TRBJ2-1, with D tentatively TRBD2 (5 bases). Per the germline V gene, CDR1 is SGHAT and CDR2 is FQNNGV. The V and J ends lost 1 base and 8 bases respectively, with 12 bases between them. The CDR3 runs 14 residues.

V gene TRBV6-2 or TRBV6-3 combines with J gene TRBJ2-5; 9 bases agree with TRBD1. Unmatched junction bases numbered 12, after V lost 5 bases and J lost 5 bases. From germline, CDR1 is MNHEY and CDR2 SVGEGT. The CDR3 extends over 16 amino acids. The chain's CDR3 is CASSAPRDRVDETQYF. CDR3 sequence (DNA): TGTGCCAGCAGTGCGCCCCGGGACAGGGTGGACGAGACCCAGTACTTC.

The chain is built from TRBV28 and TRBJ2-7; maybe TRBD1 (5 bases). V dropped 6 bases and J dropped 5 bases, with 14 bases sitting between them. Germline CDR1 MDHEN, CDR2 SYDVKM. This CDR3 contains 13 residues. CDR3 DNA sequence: TGTGCCAGCAGAGGCCCAGGCAGGGACGAGCAGTACTTC. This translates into CASRGPGRDEQYF.

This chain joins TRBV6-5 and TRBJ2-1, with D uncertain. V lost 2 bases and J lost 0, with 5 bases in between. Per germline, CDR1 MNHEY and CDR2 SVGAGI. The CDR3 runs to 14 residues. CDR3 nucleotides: TGTGCCAGCAGTTACGAGATCTCCTACAATGAGCAGTTCTTC. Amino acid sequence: CASSYEISYNEQFF.

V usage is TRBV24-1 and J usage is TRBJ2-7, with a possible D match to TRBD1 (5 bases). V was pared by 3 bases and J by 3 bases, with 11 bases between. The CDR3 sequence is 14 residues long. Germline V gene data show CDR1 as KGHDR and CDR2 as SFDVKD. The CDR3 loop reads CATSDGHNGYEQYF. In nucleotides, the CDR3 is TGTGCCACCAGTGATGGACATAATGGCTACGAGCAGTACTTC.

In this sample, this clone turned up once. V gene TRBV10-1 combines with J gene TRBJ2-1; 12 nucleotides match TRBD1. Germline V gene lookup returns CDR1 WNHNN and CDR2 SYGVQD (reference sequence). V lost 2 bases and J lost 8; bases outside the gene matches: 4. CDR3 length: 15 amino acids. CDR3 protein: CASSEGTGGGDEQFF. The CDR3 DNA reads TGCGCCAGCAGTGAGGGGACAGGGGGCGGGGATGAGCAGTTCTTC.

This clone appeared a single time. The CDR3 sequence: CASSLTYEQYF. The DNA for the CDR3 is TGTGCCAGCAGCCTTACCTACGAGCAGTACTTC. V is TRBV7-9 and J is TRBJ2-7; no firm D call. V was trimmed by 5 bases and J by 2 bases, leaving 4 bases between them. The CDR3 spans 11 residues. CDR1 is SEHNR, CDR2 FQNEAQ, per germline (reference sequence).

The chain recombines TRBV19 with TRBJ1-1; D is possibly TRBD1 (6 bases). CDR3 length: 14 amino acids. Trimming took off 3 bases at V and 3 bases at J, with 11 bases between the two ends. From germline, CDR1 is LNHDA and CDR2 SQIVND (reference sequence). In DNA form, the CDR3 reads TGTGCCAGTAGTATGGGGGCAGGGGACACTGAAGCTTTCTTT. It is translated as CASSMGAGDTEAFF. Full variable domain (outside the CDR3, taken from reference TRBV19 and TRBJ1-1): DGGITQSPKYLFRKEGQNVTLSCEQNLNHDAMYWYRQDPGQGLRLIYYSQIVNDFQKGDIAEGYSVSREKKESFPLTVTSAQKNPTAFYLCASSMGAGDTEAFFGQGTRLTVV.

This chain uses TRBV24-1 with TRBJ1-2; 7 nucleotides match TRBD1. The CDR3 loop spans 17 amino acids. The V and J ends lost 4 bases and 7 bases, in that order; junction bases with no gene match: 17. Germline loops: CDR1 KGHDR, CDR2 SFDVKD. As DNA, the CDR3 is TGTGCCACCAGTGACCCACGACAGGGTGCGGGGCTGTCTGGCTACACCTTC. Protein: CATSDPRQGAGLSGYTF.

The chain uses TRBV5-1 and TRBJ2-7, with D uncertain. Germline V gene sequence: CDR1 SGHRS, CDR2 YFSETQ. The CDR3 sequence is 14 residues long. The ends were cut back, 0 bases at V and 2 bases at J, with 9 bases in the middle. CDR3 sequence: CASSLVTPPYEQYF. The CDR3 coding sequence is TGCGCCAGCAGCTTGGTTACTCCTCCCTACGAGCAGTACTTC.

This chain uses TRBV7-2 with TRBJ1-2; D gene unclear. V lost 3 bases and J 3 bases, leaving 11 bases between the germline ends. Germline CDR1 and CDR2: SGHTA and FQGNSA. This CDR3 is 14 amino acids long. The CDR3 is CASSFDPGDYGYTF. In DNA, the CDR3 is TGTGCCAGCAGCTTTGACCCGGGAGACTATGGCTACACCTTC.

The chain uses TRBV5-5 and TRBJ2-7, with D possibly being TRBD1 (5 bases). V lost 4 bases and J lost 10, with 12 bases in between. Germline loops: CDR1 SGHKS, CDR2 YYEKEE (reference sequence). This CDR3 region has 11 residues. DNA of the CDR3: TGTGCCAGCAGCGCCCAACAGGAACAGTACTTC. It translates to CASSAQQEQYF.

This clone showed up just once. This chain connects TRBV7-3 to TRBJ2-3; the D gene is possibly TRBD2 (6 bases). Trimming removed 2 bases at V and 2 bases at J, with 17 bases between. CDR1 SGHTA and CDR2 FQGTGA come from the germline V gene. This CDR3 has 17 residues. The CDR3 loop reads CASSLGSVAGNTDTQYF. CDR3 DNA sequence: TGTGCCAGCAGCTTAGGGTCCGTCGCGGGAAACACAGATACGCAGTATTTT. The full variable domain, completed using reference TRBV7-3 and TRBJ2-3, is GAGVSQTPSNKVTEKGKYVELRCDPISGHTALYWYRQSLGQGPEFLIYFQGTGAADDSGLPNDRFFAVRPEGSVSTLKIQRTERGDSAVYLCASSLGSVAGNTDTQYFGPGTRLTVL.

The CDR3: CASRLQGSNTEAFF. Written as DNA, the CDR3 is TGCGCCAGCCGATTACAGGGAAGTAACACTGAAGCTTTCTTT. The V gene is TRBV5-1, the J gene TRBJ1-1, with D perhaps matching TRBD1 (6 bases). CDR1 SGHRS and CDR2 YFSETQ come from the germline V gene. V was trimmed by 7 bases and J by 2 bases, leaving 15 bases between them. The CDR3 runs to 14 residues.

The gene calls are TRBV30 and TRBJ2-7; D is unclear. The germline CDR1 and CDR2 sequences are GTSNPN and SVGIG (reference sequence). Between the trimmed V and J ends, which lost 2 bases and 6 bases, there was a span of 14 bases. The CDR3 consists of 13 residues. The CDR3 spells CAWSLLSRGEQYF. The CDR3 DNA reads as TGTGCCTGGAGTCTTTTATCACGAGGCGAGCAGTACTTC.

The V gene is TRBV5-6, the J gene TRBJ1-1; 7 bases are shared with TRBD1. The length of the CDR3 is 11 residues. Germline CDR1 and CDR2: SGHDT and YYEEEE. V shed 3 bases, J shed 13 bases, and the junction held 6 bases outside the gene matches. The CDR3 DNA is TGTGCCAGCAGCTCCGGACAGGTTGTTTTCTTT. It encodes CASSSGQVVFF.

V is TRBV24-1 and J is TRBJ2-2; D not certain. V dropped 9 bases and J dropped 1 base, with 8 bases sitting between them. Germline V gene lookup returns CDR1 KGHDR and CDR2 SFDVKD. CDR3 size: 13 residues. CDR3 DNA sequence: TGTGCCACCGGTACCGGGAACACCGGGGAGCTGTTTTTT. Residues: CATGTGNTGELFF.

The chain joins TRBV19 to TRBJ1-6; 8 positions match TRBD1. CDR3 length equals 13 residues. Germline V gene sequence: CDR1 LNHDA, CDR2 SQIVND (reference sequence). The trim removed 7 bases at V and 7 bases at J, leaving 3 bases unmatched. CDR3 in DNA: TGTGCCAGTATGGACAGGGCGAATTCACCCCTCCACTTT. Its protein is CASMDRANSPLHF. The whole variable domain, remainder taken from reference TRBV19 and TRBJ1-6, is DGGITQSPKYLFRKEGQNVTLSCEQNLNHDAMYWYRQDPGQGLRLIYYSQIVNDFQKGDIAEGYSVSREKKESFPLTVTSAQKNPTAFYLCASMDRANSPLHFGNGTRLTVT.

The CDR3 here is CASSFRQGMSSYNSPLHF. The CDR3 DNA reads TGTGCCAGCAGTTTTCGCCAGGGGATGAGCTCCTATAATTCACCCCTCCACTTT. J is TRBJ1-6 and V is TRBV27, with D possibly TRBD1 on 6 matching bases. The CDR3 is 18 residues long. The V end was cut by 3 bases, the J end by 0 bases, with 15 bases between. Germline CDR1 reads MNHEY; CDR2 reads SMNVEV (reference sequence).

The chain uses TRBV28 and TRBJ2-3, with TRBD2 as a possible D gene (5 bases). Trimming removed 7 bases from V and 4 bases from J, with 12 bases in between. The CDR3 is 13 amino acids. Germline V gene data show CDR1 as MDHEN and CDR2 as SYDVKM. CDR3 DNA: TGTGCCAGCACCGGTTCGGGGTCAGATACGCAGTATTTT. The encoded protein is CASTGSGSDTQYF.

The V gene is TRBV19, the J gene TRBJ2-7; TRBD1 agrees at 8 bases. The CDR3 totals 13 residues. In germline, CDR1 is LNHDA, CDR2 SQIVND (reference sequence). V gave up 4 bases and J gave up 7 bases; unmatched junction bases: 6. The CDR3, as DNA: TGTGCCAGTAGTACAAGGACAGGGAATGAGCAGTACTTC. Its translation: CASSTRTGNEQYF.